These T cell receptor beta chains were read from a single sample in a study of CD8 T cells in Susac syndrome. TCRdb redid the calling of the immunoSEQ multiplex PCR reads with MiXCR, one entry per CDR3 protein. The sample lists 180,000 or so distinct CDR3 sequences, around 95% occurring once. Sequencing was performed on CD4+ T cells from PBMCs. The origin of the receptors is a human donor in good health. CDR3s include the opening cysteine and the closing phenylalanine or tryptophan. A D gene is named only where the DNA matches it firmly. Not every row has a clone size; where given, it reads once, few, many or a size class.

j_call v_call clone_size d_call cdr3_nt cdr3_aa
TRBJ2-2 TRBV7-2 . TRBD1 TGTGCCAGCAGCTTAGTGCCGACAGGGGTTAACACCGGGGAGCTGTTTTTT CASSLVPTGVNTGELFF
TRBJ2-7 TRBV9 . . TGTGCCAGCAGCGAAGGGTCGGACAGCTTGTACGAGCAGTACTTC CASSEGSDSLYEQYF
TRBJ1-5 TRBV3-1 . TRBD1 TGTGCCAGCAGCCAAGCGCGCGGGACAGGGGGAAGCAATCAGCCCCAGCATTTT CASSQARGTGGSNQPQHF
TRBJ2-5 TRBV30 . . TGTGCCTGGAGTGTACTTAGGGGGGAGACCCAGTACTTC CAWSVLRGETQYF
TRBJ2-1 TRBV20-1 . TRBD2 TGCAGTGCTACTGGGCGGGGGGTGACGTTCTTC CSATGRGVTFF
TRBJ2-3 TRBV30 . TRBD1 TGTGCCCGACGGACAGGGACTACGCAGTATTTT CARRTGTTQYF
TRBJ1-6 TRBV24-1 . . TGTGCCACCAGTGATAGACGTGAAAATTCACCCCTCCACTTT CATSDRRENSPLHF
TRBJ2-7 TRBV20-1 . . TGCAGTGCCCTCGTGAGGTTAGACGAGCAGTACTTC CSALVRLDEQYF
TRBJ2-7 TRBV2 once TRBD2 TGTGCCAGCAGGGGGGGACTAGCGAGCTCCTACGAGCAGTACTTC CASRGGLASSYEQYF
TRBJ2-7 TRBV9 . . TGTGCCAGCAGCGTGGATGGAGCCTCCTACGAGCAGTACTTC CASSVDGASYEQYF
TRBJ2-5 TRBV9 . . TGTGCCAGCAGCGTAGGGGTGAGGGGACAAGAGACCCAGTACTTC CASSVGVRGQETQYF
TRBJ2-3 TRBV11-1 . TRBD2 TGTGCCAGCAGCCCTAGACTAGCCAATTGGCAAGATACGCAGTATTTT CASSPRLANWQDTQYF
TRBJ1-2 TRBV7-3 . TRBD1 TGTGCCAGCAACTCGATCCCGGGACAGGGAGACACCTTC CASNSIPGQGDTF
TRBJ1-1 TRBV3-1 . . TGTGCCAGCAGCCAAGGTTCGCTACTAGCTTTCTTT CASSQGSLLAFF
TRBJ2-6 TRBV12-3/TRBV12-4 . . TGTGCCAGCACCCCGTCTGGGGCCAACGTCCTGACTTTC CASTPSGANVLTF
TRBJ2-5 TRBV27 . . TGTGCCAGCAGCCGGCAGTACCAAGAGACCCAGTACTTC CASSRQYQETQYF
TRBJ2-3 TRBV15 . . TGTGCCACCAGCAGAGGGCTCGGGGGCCAGGATACGCAGTATTTT CATSRGLGGQDTQYF
TRBJ2-3 TRBV29-1 . . TGCAGCGTTGGGCCCCGAGGGGGGGAGACAGATACGCAGTATTTT CSVGPRGGETDTQYF
TRBJ2-1 TRBV29-1 . . TGCAAGGGGGGGCCTGAGCAGTTCTTC CKGGPEQFF
TRBJ2-3 TRBV2 few . TGTGCCAGCAGTGACTTAAGGGGCTACACAGATACGCAGTATTTT CASSDLRGYTDTQYF
TRBJ2-6 TRBV10-3 . TRBD2 TGTGCCATCAGAACCGGGACTAGCGTCGGAAACTCTGGGGCCAACGTCCTGACTTTC CAIRTGTSVGNSGANVLTF
TRBJ2-1 TRBV20-1 . TRBD2 TGCAGCGCTTGGGAGCGGGGGGGGTACAATGAGCAGTTCTTC CSAWERGGYNEQFF
TRBJ2-6 TRBV2 . TRBD1 TGTGCCAGCAGTGCGCCGGGACAGGGGGCTGGTGGGGCCAACGTCCTGACTTTC CASSAPGQGAGGANVLTF
TRBJ1-6 TRBV9 . TRBD1 TGTGCCAGCAGCGTAGGGGACAGGGGTAATTCACCCCTCCACTTT CASSVGDRGNSPLHF
TRBJ2-3 TRBV20-1 . . TGCAGTGCTAGCGCACACTCACTATCCACAGATACGCAGTATTTT CSASAHSLSTDTQYF
TRBJ2-3 TRBV4-3 . . TGCGCCAGCAGCCAAGTCCGCCGGAGGGGCACAGATACGCAGTATTTT CASSQVRRRGTDTQYF
TRBJ2-7 TRBV9 . . TGTGCCAGCAGCGTAGATCCCGGGGACTACGAGCAGTACTTC CASSVDPGDYEQYF
TRBJ1-2 TRBV20-1 once . TGCAGTGCTAGCCACGGATATGGCTACACCTTC CSASHGYGYTF
TRBJ2-1 TRBV20-1 . TRBD2 TGCAGTGCTTACCCTTCCGGGGGGGCTATCGACAATGAGCAGTTCTTC CSAYPSGGAIDNEQFF
TRBJ2-5 TRBV5-1 . TRBD1 TGCGCCAGCAGCTCCGGACAGGTTCAAGAGACCCAGTACTTC CASSSGQVQETQYF
TRBJ1-2 TRBV4-3 . TRBD1 TGCGCCAGCAGCCAGGGACAGCTTGACCGGGGTGGCTACACCTTC CASSQGQLDRGGYTF
TRBJ2-7 TRBV12-3/TRBV12-4 . . TGTGCCAGCACGTTGAGGGGAACCAACGAGCAGTACTTC CASTLRGTNEQYF
TRBJ2-3 TRBV29-1 . . TGCAGCGTGGCCGGGACATCGGGGACAGATACGCAGTATTTT CSVAGTSGTDTQYF
TRBJ2-3 TRBV18 . . TGTGCCAGCTCGGCACGACAGGTCGATACGCAGTATTTT CASSARQVDTQYF
TRBJ2-7 TRBV10-3 . TRBD1 TGTGCCATCAGCTCCCCGACAGGGGGCCACGAGCAGTACTTC CAISSPTGGHEQYF
TRBJ1-6 TRBV19 . TRBD1 TGTGCCAGTACCGAGAGGGGCTCCAGGGGGCCCCTCCACTTT CASTERGSRGPLHF
TRBJ1-5 TRBV3-1 . . TGTGCCAGCAGCCAAGGGATAAGAGCAGGGGTTAATCAGCCCCAGCATTTT CASSQGIRAGVNQPQHF
TRBJ1-5 TRBV27 . TRBD1 TGTGCCAGCAATAGGCCCGGGACAGGGGTCAGTCAGCCCCAGCATTTT CASNRPGTGVSQPQHF
TRBJ2-1 TRBV6-6 . . TGTGCCAGCAGTCCCGACGGGGCTACTGTCAATGAGCAGCTCTTC CASSPDGATVNEQLF
TRBJ1-2 TRBV20-1 . . TGCAGTGCTGCTCGACCGGAGGGCTATGGCTACACCTTC CSAARPEGYGYTF
TRBJ2-5 TRBV20-1 . TRBD2 TGCAGTGCTAGAGTTTTAGCGGGGGCGGGAGAGACCCAGTACTTC CSARVLAGAGETQYF
TRBJ2-7 TRBV20-1 once . TGCAGTGCTAGAGATAGCGACAGGGGATTCGGGGGGGAGCAGTACTTC CSARDSDRGFGGEQYF
TRBJ1-5 TRBV30 . TRBD1 TGTGCCTGGAGCCCAATGGGACAGCGAGATCAGCCCCAGCATTTT CAWSPMGQRDQPQHF
TRBJ2-1 TRBV3-1 . . TGTGCCAGCAGCCAAGAGACAGTTAATGAGCAGTTCTTC CASSQETVNEQFF
TRBJ2-3 TRBV2 . . TGTGCCAGCAGGGACGGTCGGTGGGGGAACACAGATACGCAGTATTTT CASRDGRWGNTDTQYF
TRBJ1-4 TRBV29-1 . . TGCAGCGCGGGTTACGATGAAAAACTGTTTTTT CSAGYDEKLFF
TRBJ2-5 TRBV12-3/TRBV12-4 . TRBD2 TGTGCCAGCAGGGCCGGGACTAGCGGACAAGAGACCCAGTACTTC CASRAGTSGQETQYF